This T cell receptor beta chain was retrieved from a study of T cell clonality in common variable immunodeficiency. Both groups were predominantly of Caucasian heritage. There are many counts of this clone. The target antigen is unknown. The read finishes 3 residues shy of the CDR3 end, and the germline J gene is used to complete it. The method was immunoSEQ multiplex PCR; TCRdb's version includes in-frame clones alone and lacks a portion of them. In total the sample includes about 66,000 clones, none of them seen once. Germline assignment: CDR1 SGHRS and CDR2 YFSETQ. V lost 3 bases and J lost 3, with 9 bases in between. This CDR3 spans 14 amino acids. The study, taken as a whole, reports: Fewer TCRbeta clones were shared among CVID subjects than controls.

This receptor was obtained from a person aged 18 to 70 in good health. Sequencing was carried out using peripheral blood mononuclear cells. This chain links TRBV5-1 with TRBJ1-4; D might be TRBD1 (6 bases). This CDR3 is CASSSDSSNEKLFF. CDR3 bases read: TGCGCCAGCAGCTCGGACAGCTCTAATGAAAAA.